Sequencing of this TCR beta chain was carried out in a study of CD8 T cells in Susac syndrome. RNA was extracted with the RNeasy kit, and a quantity of roughly 0.45 to 1 ug was reverse transcribed using random hexamers. Each CDR3 protein gets one entry after TCRdb re-called the immunoSEQ multiplex PCR reads with MiXCR. This table holds about 180,000 distinct CDR3 sequences, roughly 96% found once. The CDR3 totals 15 residues. V was clipped by 0 bases and J by 8 bases, with 14 bases between them. Germline V lookup: CDR1 PRHDT, CDR2 FYEKMQ (reference sequence). The chain has TRBV13 and TRBJ2-1; a weak D match, TRBD2 (6 bases). The specimen sequenced was CD8+ T cells from PBMCs. This receptor was taken from a human donor with multiple sclerosis. The CDR3 coding sequence is TGTGCCAGCAGCTTAGGAGGGACTCTCGACTATGAGCAGTTCTTC. Its protein is CASSLGGTLDYEQFF.